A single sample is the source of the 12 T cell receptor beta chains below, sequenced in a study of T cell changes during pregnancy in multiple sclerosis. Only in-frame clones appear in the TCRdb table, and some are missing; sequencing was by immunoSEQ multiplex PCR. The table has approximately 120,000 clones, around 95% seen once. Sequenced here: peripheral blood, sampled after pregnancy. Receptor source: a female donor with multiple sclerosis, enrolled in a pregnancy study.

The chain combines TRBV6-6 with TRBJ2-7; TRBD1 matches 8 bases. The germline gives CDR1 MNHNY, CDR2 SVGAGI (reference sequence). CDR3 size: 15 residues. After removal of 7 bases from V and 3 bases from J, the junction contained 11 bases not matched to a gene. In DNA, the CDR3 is TGTGCCAGCACTAATACGGACAGGGCCAACTACGAGCAGTACTTC. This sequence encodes CASTNTDRANYEQYF.

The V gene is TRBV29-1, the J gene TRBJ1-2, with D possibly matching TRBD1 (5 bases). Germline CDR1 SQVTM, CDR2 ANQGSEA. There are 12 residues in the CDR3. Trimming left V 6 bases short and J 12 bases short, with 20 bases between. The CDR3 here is CSVPIGQGLDTF. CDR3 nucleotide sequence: TGCAGCGTCCCTATAGGGCAGGGCTTGGACACCTTC. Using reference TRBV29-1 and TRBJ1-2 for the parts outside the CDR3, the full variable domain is SAVISQKPSRDICQRGTSLTIQCQVDSQVTMMFWYRQQPGQSLTLIATANQGSEATYESGFVIDKFPISRPNLTFSTLTVSNMSPEDSSIYLCSVPIGQGLDTFGSGTRLTVV.

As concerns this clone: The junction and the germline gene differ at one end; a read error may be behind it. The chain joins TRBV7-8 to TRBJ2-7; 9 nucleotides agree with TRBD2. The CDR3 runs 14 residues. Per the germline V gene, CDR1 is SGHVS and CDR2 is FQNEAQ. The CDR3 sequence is CASSLGTSNHEQYF. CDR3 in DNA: TGTGCCAGCAGTTTAGGGACTAGCAATCACGAGCAGTACTTC.

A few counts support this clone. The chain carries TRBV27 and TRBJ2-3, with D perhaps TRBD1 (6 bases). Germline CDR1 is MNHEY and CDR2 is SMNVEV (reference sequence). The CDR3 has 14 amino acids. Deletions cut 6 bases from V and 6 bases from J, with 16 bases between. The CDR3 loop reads CASSDRPRGDTQYF. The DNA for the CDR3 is TGTGCCAGCAGCGACAGGCCTAGGGGTGATACGCAGTATTTT.

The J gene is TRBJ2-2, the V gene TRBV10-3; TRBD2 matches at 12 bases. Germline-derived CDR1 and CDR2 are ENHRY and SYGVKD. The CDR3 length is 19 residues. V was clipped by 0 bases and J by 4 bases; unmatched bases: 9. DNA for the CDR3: TGTGCCATCAGTGAGTCGAGCCTAGCGGGAGGGCCGGGCACCGGGGAGCTGTTTTTT. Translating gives CAISESSLAGGPGTGELFF.

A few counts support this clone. DNA for the CDR3: TGTGCCAGCAGCGCCTTAGCGGGAGGGCCGGGCGAGCAGTACTTC. Its protein is CASSALAGGPGEQYF. The chain couples TRBV9 to TRBJ2-7; TRBD2 matches at 11 bases. Trimming at V came to 3 bases and at J to 6 bases, leaving 8 bases not matched to a gene. The germline V gene encodes CDR1 SGDLS and CDR2 YYNGEE. This CDR3 comprises 15 residues.

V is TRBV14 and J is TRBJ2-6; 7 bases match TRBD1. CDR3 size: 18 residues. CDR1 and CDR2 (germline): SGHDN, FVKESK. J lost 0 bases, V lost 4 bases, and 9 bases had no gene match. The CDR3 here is CASSLRQGRFSGANVLTF. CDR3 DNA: TGTGCCAGCAGCCTTAGACAGGGTCGCTTCTCTGGGGCCAACGTCCTGACTTTC.

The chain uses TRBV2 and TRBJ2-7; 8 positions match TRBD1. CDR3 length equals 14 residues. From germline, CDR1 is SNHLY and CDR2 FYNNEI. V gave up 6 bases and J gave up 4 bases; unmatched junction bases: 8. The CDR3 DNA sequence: TGTGCCAGCAGGGGCCTCGACAGGGGATACGAGCAGTACTTC. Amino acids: CASRGLDRGYEQYF.

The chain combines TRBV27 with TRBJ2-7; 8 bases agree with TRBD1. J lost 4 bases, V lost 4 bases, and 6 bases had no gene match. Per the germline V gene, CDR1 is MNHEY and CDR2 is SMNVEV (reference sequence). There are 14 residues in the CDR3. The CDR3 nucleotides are TGTGCCAGCAGTTACAGACAGGGGAGTTACGAGCAGTACTTC. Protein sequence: CASSYRQGSYEQYF.

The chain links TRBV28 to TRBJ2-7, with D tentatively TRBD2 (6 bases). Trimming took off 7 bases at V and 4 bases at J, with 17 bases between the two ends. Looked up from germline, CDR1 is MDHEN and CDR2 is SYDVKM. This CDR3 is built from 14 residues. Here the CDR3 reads CASTGDGAGYEQYF. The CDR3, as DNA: TGTGCCAGCACGGGGGACGGAGCGGGTTACGAGCAGTACTTC.

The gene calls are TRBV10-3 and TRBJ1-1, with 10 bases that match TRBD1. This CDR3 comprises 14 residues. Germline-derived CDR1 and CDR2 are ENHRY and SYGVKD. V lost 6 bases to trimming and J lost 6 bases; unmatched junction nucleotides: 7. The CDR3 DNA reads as TGTGCCATCAGGGGGACAGGGGAAGTCGCTGAAGCTTTCTTT. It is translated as CAIRGTGEVAEAFF.

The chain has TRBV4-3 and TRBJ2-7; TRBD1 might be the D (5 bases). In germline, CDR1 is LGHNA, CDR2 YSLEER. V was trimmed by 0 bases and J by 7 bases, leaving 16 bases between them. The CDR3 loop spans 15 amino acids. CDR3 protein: CASSQDPSGQGEQYF. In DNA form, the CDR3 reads TGCGCCAGCAGCCAAGATCCGTCAGGGCAAGGTGAGCAGTACTTC.